These 27 T cell receptor beta chains were all obtained from the same sample, sequenced in a study of T-cell memory formation after mild COVID-19. TCRdb re-derived calls from the 5' RACE reads in MiXCR, one entry per CDR3 protein. The sample records roughly 380,000 distinct CDR3 sequences, around 30% being singletons. Sequenced input: PBMCs or a T cell subset sorted from them (not recorded which). The origin of the receptors is an adult woman who had mild COVID-19 (a few samples of this study predate the infection). Cell type and time point are not known.

This clonotype was counted a few times. The rearrangement links TRBV12-3 or TRBV12-4 to TRBJ1-2; D possibly corresponds to TRBD1 (6 bases). The CDR3 is made up of 14 amino acids. Trimming removed 3 bases at V and 8 bases at J, with 16 bases between. CDR3 in DNA: TGTGCCAGCAGTTTGGGGGGGCTGAGGGGAGGCTACACCTTC. It yields the protein CASSLGGLRGGYTF.

This clonotype came up once. The gene calls are TRBV5-6 and TRBJ1-1; 7 nucleotides line up with TRBD1. Germline CDR1 reads SGHDT; CDR2 reads YYEEEE. The CDR3 is 14 residues long. The V segment lost 2 bases and the J segment 5 bases; nucleotides outside the gene matches: 6. Here the CDR3 DNA reads TGTGCCAGCAGCTTAGGGGGCGCGGGAACTGAAGCTTTCTTT. Protein sequence: CASSLGGAGTEAFF.

The chain employs TRBV4-3 and TRBJ2-1, with 10 bases lining up with TRBD2. The CDR3 consists of 17 residues. The germline V gene encodes CDR1 LGHNA and CDR2 YSLEER. The junction had 13 bases not matched to a gene; V was cut back by 3 bases and J by 8 bases. The CDR3 nucleotides read TGCGCCAGCAGCCATGGAGGACTAGCGGAAGTTACGGATGAGCAGTTCTTC. Translating gives CASSHGGLAEVTDEQFF.

This clonotype was counted a few times. The genes are TRBV20-1 and TRBJ2-1, with 10 bases that match TRBD2. CDR3 length equals 14 residues. The V segment lost 7 bases and the J segment 4 bases; nucleotides outside the gene matches: 7. Germline V gives CDR1 DFQATT, CDR2 SNEGSKA (reference sequence). The CDR3 loop reads CSVLAGAVYNEQFF. The CDR3 DNA reads TGCAGTGTCCTAGCGGGGGCTGTTTACAATGAGCAGTTCTTC.

This rearrangement joins TRBV12-3 or TRBV12-4 to TRBJ1-1; D remains unclear. This CDR3 region has 14 residues. V gave up 3 bases and J gave up 1 base, with 9 bases separating them. CDR3 sequence reads: CASSFRAWNTEAFF. The CDR3 DNA reads TGTGCCAGCAGTTTTAGGGCATGGAACACTGAAGCTTTCTTT.

This clonotype was counted a few times. The chain has TRBV7-6 and TRBJ2-1; the D gene is possibly TRBD2 (6 bases). CDR1 and CDR2 (germline): SGHVS, FNYEAQ. The CDR3 runs to 15 residues. Trimming shortened V by 5 bases and J by 4 bases, and 15 bases separated the two germline ends. The CDR3 DNA reads as TGTGCCAGCAGCCCGACTAGAGGGGTATACAATGAGCAGTTCTTC. Translated, it gives CASSPTRGVYNEQFF.

This chain links TRBV7-6 with TRBJ2-7; 7 nucleotides align to TRBD1. The CDR3 has 16 residues. The V segment lost 5 bases and the J segment 4 bases; nucleotides outside the gene matches: 14. Germline assignment: CDR1 SGHVS and CDR2 FNYEAQ. The CDR3 region is CASSRRGTADGYEQYF. CDR3 DNA sequence: TGTGCCAGCAGCCGAAGGGGGACAGCGGACGGGTACGAGCAGTACTTC.

This clonotype has only a few counts. This chain joins TRBV27 and TRBJ2-1; D perhaps matches TRBD2 (7 bases). The CDR3 spans 19 residues. Trimming left V 9 bases short and J 6 bases short, with 33 bases between. The germline gives CDR1 MNHEY, CDR2 SMNVEV (reference sequence). The CDR3 coding sequence is TGTGCCAGTAAGGGAGGGGGTCTTAATCGAGCGGGTGTAGGCAATGAGCAGTTCTTC. Translating gives CASKGGGLNRAGVGNEQFF.

The chain joins TRBV5-1 to TRBJ2-3, with TRBD2 as a possible D gene (5 bases). Trimming took off 7 bases at V and 2 bases at J, with 17 bases between the two ends. The germline CDR1 and CDR2 sequences are SGHRS and YFSETQ. The CDR3 contains 15 residues. The CDR3 spells CASGVLAGNTDTQYF. The CDR3 DNA is TGCGCCAGCGGGGTACTGGCCGGGAACACAGATACGCAGTATTTT.

This clonotype appeared many times. The CDR3 DNA reads TGTGCCAGCAGCAAAGAACAGGCGGGGGGGCCTTACGACGAGCAGTACTTC. Residues: CASSKEQAGGPYDEQYF. The genes are TRBV21-1 and TRBJ2-7; whether TRBD2, the table's D call, matches the DNA was not checked. TRBV21-1 is annotated as a pseudogene. The CDR3 has 17 residues.

The chain carries TRBV4-3 and TRBJ2-2; 7 bases agree with TRBD2. V was clipped by 0 bases and J by 0 bases; unmatched bases: 4. The CDR3 loop spans 17 amino acids. CDR1 is LGHNA, CDR2 YSLEER, per germline. The CDR3 DNA reads as TGCGCCAGCAGCCAAGATGCTAGCGGAGCGAACACCGGGGAGCTGTTTTTT. Protein: CASSQDASGANTGELFF.

Only a few counts were recorded for this clonotype. CDR3: CASSLEGGSYGYTF. The CDR3 DNA is TGCGCCAGCAGCTTGGAGGGGGGAAGCTATGGCTACACCTTC. The V gene is TRBV5-1, the J gene TRBJ1-2, with D possibly being TRBD1 (6 bases). Germline CDR1 and CDR2: SGHRS and YFSETQ. There are 14 residues in the CDR3. Trimming took 0 bases from V and 4 from J, leaving 10 bases between them.

J is TRBJ2-3 and V is TRBV2, with 11 bases lining up with TRBD2. There are 15 residues in the CDR3. The J segment lost 1 base and the V segment lost 5 bases, leaving 2 bases of the junction unmatched. Germline V lookup: CDR1 SNHLY, CDR2 FYNNEI. The CDR3 bases are TGTGCCAGCAGTACGACTAGCGGGGGCACAGATACGCAGTATTTT. It is translated as CASSTTSGGTDTQYF.

V and J are TRBV20-1 and TRBJ2-7; 9 bases align to TRBD1. The CDR3 totals 16 residues. Germline CDR1 DFQATT, CDR2 SNEGSKA (reference sequence). The V segment lost 5 bases and the J segment 0 bases; nucleotides outside the gene matches: 11. CDR3 DNA: TGCAGTGCTCTTAACCTCGGGACAGGGTCCTCCTACGAGCAGTACTTC. Its protein product is CSALNLGTGSSYEQYF.

This clonotype was counted a few times. The chain combines TRBV7-2 with TRBJ2-1; 13 bases map to TRBD2. This CDR3 region has 13 residues. Trimming cost V 8 bases and J 11 bases; bases outside gene matches: 6. Germline-derived CDR1 and CDR2 are SGHTA and FQGNSA. The CDR3, as DNA: TGTGCCAGCCGGACTAGCGGGAGTATGAAGCAGTTCTTC. Translating gives CASRTSGSMKQFF.

This rearrangement joins TRBV5-1 to TRBJ2-2; 10 nucleotides match TRBD2. The V segment lost 1 base and the J segment 3 bases; nucleotides outside the gene matches: 0. The CDR3 extends over 15 amino acids. Germline values: CDR1 SGHRS, CDR2 YFSETQ. CDR3 protein: CASSLSGRDTGELFF. CDR3 DNA sequence: TGCGCCAGCAGCTTGAGCGGGAGGGACACCGGGGAGCTGTTTTTT. Filled out from reference TRBV5-1 and TRBJ2-2, the complete variable domain reads KAGVTQTPRYLIKTRGQQVTLSCSPISGHRSVSWYQQTPGQGLQFLFEYFSETQRNKGNFPGRFSGRQFSNSRSEMNVSTLELGDSALYLCASSLSGRDTGELFFGEGSRLTVL.

The chain combines TRBV5-1 with TRBJ2-7, with TRBD2 identical over 7 bases. V gave up 0 bases and J gave up 1 base; unmatched junction bases: 4. The CDR3 spans 15 residues. CDR1 is SGHRS and CDR2 is YFSETQ in the germline V gene. CDR3 DNA sequence: TGCGCCAGCAGCTTGGAACTAGCGTCTTCCTACGAGCAGTACTTC. It yields the protein CASSLELASSYEQYF.

This rearrangement joins TRBV5-4 to TRBJ2-7; D possibly corresponds to TRBD2 (5 bases). This CDR3 has 16 residues. Germline V gene data show CDR1 as SGHNT and CDR2 as YYREEE (reference sequence). Trimming stripped 2 bases from V and 1 base from J, with 16 bases between. The CDR3 nucleotides read TGTGCCAGCAGCTTAGTGGCGAGCGGACTTTCCTACGAGCAGTACTTC. It encodes CASSLVASGLSYEQYF.

The V and J genes are TRBV5-4 and TRBJ1-2; D gene uncertain. CDR3 length: 15 amino acids. Germline V gene sequence: CDR1 SGHNT, CDR2 YYREEE (reference sequence). The V gene lost 4 bases and the J gene lost 5 bases, with 18 bases spanning the gap. In DNA, the CDR3 is TGTGCCAGCAGCCTTGGCCCGGCAGGAGCATATGGCTACACCTTC. Translated: CASSLGPAGAYGYTF.

The gene calls are TRBV5-1 and TRBJ1-1; TRBD1 aligns across 11 bases. The CDR3 is 14 residues long. Per the germline V gene, CDR1 is SGHRS and CDR2 is YFSETQ. V lost 4 bases, J lost 5 bases, and 4 bases stayed unmatched. In DNA form, the CDR3 reads TGCGCCAGCAGCGTTGGACAGGGGGCGACTGAAGCTTTCTTT. Translation: CASSVGQGATEAFF.

At least ten counts were recorded for this clonotype. The chain couples TRBV6-5 to TRBJ2-7, with a tentative D call TRBD2 (6 bases). From germline, CDR1 is MNHEY and CDR2 SVGAGI. The CDR3 has 13 residues. The V end was cut by 2 bases, the J end by 6 bases, with 11 bases between. The CDR3 spells CASSYEGAGEQYF. In DNA form, the CDR3 reads TGTGCCAGCAGTTACGAGGGAGCGGGCGAGCAGTACTTC.

This clonotype was counted ten times or more. The chain recombines TRBV27 with TRBJ2-7, with 11 bases lining up with TRBD2. The CDR3 contains 17 residues. The V and J ends lost 6 bases and 3 bases, in that order; junction bases with no gene match: 13. Germline V CDR1 and CDR2: MNHEY, SMNVEV (reference sequence). The CDR3 reads CASSQKSLGLADYEQYF. Here the CDR3 DNA reads TGTGCCAGCAGCCAAAAGTCTCTGGGACTAGCGGACTACGAGCAGTACTTC.

The V gene is TRBV12-3 or TRBV12-4, the J gene TRBJ2-7; no firm D call. CDR3 length equals 14 residues. Trimming removed 1 base at V and 3 bases at J, with 10 bases between. CDR3 sequence: CASSLGKGIYEQYF. CDR3 DNA: TGTGCCAGCAGTTTAGGAAAGGGTATCTACGAGCAGTACTTC.

The chain uses TRBV24-1 and TRBJ2-3, with 10 bases identical to TRBD2. Germline loops: CDR1 KGHDR, CDR2 SFDVKD. The CDR3 sequence is 16 residues long. J was trimmed by 2 bases and V by 5 bases; bases with no gene match: 6. CDR3 sequence: CATSGLAGGYTDTQYF. As DNA, the CDR3 is TGTGCCACCAGTGGTTTAGCGGGAGGCTACACAGATACGCAGTATTTT.

The chain links TRBV6-2 or TRBV6-3 to TRBJ2-6; D ambiguous. The CDR3 runs to 17 residues. V shed 0 bases and J shed 6 bases, with 15 bases lying between them. Germline V gives CDR1 MNHEY, CDR2 SVGEGT. The CDR3 DNA sequence: TGTGCCAGCAGTTACTCCCCGCATGAAGCTCTGGCCAACGTCCTGACTTTC. Protein product: CASSYSPHEALANVLTF.

The J gene is TRBJ2-1, the V gene TRBV19; maybe TRBD2 (5 bases). The ends were cut back, 1 base at V and 13 bases at J, with 17 bases in the middle. Looked up from germline, CDR1 is LNHDA and CDR2 is SQIVND (reference sequence). The CDR3 has 14 residues. CDR3 region: CASSIGGQVPFQFF. DNA of the CDR3: TGTGCCAGTAGTATAGGAGGGCAGGTGCCTTTCCAGTTCTTC.

This clonotype was counted between two and nine times. This chain uses TRBV4-3 with TRBJ1-1; 7 bases match TRBD1. V trimming: 4 bases; J trimming: 0 bases; junction bases outside the gene matches: 11. The germline CDR1 and CDR2 sequences are LGHNA and YSLEER. The CDR3 sequence is 17 residues long. CDR3 sequence reads: CASSPTSTGFMNTEAFF. The DNA for the CDR3 is TGCGCCAGCAGCCCGACCTCGACAGGGTTCATGAACACTGAAGCTTTCTTT.